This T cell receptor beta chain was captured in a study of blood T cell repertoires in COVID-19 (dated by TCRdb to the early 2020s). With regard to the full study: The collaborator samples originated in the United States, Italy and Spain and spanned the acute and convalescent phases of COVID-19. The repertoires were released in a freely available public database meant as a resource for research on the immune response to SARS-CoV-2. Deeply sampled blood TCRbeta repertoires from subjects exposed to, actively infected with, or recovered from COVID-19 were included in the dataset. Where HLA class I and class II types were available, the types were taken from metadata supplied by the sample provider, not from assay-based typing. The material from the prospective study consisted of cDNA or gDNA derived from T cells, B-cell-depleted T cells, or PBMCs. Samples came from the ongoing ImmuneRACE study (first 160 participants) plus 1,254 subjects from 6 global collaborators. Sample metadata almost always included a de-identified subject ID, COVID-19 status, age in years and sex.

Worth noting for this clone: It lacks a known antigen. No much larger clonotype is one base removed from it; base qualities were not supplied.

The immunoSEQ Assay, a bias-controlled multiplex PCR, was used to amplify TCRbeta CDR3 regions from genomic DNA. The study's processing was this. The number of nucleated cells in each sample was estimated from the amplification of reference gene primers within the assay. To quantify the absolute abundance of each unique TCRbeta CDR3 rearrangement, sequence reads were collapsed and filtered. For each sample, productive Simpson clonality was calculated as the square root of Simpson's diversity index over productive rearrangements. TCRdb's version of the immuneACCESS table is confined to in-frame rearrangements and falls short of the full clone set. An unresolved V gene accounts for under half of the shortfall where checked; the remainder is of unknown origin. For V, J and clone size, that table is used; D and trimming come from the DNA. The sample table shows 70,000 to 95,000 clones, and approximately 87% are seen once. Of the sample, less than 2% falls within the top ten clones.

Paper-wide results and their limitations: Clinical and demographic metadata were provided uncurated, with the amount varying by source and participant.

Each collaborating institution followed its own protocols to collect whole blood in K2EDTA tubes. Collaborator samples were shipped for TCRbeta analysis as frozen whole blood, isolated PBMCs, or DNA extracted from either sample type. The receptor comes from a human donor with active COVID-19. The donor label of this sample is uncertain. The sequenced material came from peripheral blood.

The CDR3 loop reads CASSKAEDRWRLFNEKLFF. DNA sequence: TGTGCCAGCAGCAAAGCGGAGGACCGGTGGCGGCTGTTTAATGAAAAACTGTTTTTT. Rearrangement joined TRBV21-1 to TRBJ1-4. TRBV21-1 is classified as a pseudogene. Measured from the cysteine to the phenylalanine, the CDR3 is 19 residues long. The read is trimmed to its CDR3 DNA, 57 bases read in frame from base 1.